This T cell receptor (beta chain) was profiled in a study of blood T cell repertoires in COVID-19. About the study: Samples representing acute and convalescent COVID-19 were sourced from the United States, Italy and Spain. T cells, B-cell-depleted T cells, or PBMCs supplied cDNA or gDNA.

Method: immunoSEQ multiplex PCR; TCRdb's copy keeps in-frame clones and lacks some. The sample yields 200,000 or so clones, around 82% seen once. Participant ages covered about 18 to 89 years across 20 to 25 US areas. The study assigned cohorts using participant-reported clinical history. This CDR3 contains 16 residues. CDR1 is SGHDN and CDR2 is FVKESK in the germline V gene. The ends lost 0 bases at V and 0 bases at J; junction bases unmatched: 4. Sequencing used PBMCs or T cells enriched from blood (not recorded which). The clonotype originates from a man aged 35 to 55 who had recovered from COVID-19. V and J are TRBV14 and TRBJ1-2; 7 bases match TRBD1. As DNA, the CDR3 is TGTGCCAGCAGCCAAGAAGGGACAGAGCCTAACTATGGCTACACCTTC. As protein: CASSQEGTEPNYGYTF.